A selection of T cell receptor beta chains follows, all from one sample in a study of shared clonotypes between healthy human individuals. The protocol was immunoSEQ multiplex PCR, while the TCRdb copy is restricted to in-frame clones and leaves out a portion. This table has some 2.4 million clones, under 95% appearing once. Sequenced input: naive CD4+ T cells from PBMCs. The receptors shown here come from a man younger than 35 in good health. Some clones in this sample may be carry-over from other donors' samples. Both conserved end residues are part of each CDR3.

>TRBV7-3|TRBJ2-3
CASSFTGTALNYDTQYF
>TRBV7-3|TRBJ2-1
CASSLSRGSYNEQFF
>TRBV2|TRBJ2-3
CASTPRDTQYF
>TRBV5-5|TRBJ2-7
CASSPTTGGLGEQYF
>TRBV9|TRBJ2-2
CASSVLGQDPGELFF
>TRBV6-4|TRBJ2-3
CASSPTGRTDTQYF
>TRBV9|TRBJ1-1
CASSVLSGNTEAFF
>TRBV5-1|TRBJ1-2
CASSLSHPGDYGYTF
>TRBV14|TRBJ2-4
CASSQEGTRGAKNIQYF
>TRBV28|TRBJ2-1
CASSLEARAEFF
>TRBV6-6|TRBJ2-7
CASSIAGTGVGEQYF
>TRBV6-1|TRBJ2-2
CASRKDGGNTGELFF
>TRBV7-2|TRBJ1-3
CASSLARTGGIYF
>TRBV18|TRBJ2-7
CASSPQGAAGEQYF
>TRBV9|TRBJ2-1
CASSLSGRDYNEQFF
>TRBV6-5|TRBJ1-2
CASSYSGSPNYGYTF
>TRBV19|TRBJ1-1
CASSKPRQAVTEAFF
>TRBV5-4|TRBJ2-7
CASSRTPREQYF